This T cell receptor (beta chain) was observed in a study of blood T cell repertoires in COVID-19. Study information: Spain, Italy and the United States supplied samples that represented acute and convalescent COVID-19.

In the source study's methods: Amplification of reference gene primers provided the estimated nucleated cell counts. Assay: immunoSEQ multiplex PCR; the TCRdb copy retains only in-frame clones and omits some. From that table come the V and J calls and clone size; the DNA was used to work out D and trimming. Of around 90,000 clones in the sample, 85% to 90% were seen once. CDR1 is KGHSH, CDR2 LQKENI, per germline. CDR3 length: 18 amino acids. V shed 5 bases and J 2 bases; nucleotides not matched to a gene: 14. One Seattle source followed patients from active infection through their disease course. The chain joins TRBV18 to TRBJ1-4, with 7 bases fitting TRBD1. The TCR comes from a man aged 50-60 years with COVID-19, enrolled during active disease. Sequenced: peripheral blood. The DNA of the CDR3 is TGTGCCAGCTCATCAATTCCGGGACAGCTGAAGACTAATGAAAAACTGTTTTTT. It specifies CASSSIPGQLKTNEKLFF. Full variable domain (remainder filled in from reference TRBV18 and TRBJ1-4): NAGVMQNPRHLVRRRGQEARLRCSPMKGHSHVYWYRQLPEEGLKFMVYLQKENIIDESGMPKERFSAEFPKEGPSILRIQQVVRGDSAAYFCASSSIPGQLKTNEKLFFGSGTQLSVL.